The clone carrying this TCR beta chain showed up just a few times. No antigen is known for it. The data stem from a study of cytomegalovirus exposure and HLA in healthy donors. Study at large: One earlier analysis, a look at around 180 million T cells, found some 120 million unique TCR beta sequences. Study-level findings and limits: With further analysis later on, most CMV-associated TCR beta chains appeared HLA-restricted.

While unrecorded immune exposures were likely, the donors were nominally healthy when sampled. Vbeta (60) and Jbeta (13) primers were used in the PCR. This table comes from immunoSEQ multiplex PCR, and its TCRdb copy is limited to in-frame clones, with some not included. The table records about 140,000 clones, 80% of them present only once. The clonotype was recovered from a male donor in good health and CMV-seronegative. Sequences were obtained from PBMCs.

Here the CDR3 reads CATQTAGTDTQYF. The CDR3 DNA sequence: TGTGCCACCCAGACTGCGGGCACAGATACGCAGTATTTT. The chain uses TRBV6-5 and TRBJ2-3; D remains unclear. The CDR3 length is 13 residues. Between the trimmed V and J ends, which lost 10 bases and 1 base, there was a span of 12 bases. Germline V gives CDR1 MNHEY, CDR2 SVGAGI.